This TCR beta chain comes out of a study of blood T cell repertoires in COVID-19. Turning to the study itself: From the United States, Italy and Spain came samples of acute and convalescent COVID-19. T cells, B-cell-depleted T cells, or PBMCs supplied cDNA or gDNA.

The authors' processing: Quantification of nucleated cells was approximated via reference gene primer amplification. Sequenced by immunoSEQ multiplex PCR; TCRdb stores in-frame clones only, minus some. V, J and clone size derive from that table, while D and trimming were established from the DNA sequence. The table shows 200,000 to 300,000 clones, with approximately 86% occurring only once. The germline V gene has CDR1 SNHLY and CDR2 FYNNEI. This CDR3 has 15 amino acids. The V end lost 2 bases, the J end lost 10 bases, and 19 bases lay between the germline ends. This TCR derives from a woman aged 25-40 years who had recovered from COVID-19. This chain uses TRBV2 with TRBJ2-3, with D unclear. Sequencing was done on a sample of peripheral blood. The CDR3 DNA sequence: TGTGCCAGCAGTGAATCGGCAGCGCCTCGCTATGCGCAGTATTTT. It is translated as CASSESAAPRYAQYF.